This entry is about one TCR beta chain. No antigen is known for it. This specimen belongs to a study of cytomegalovirus exposure and HLA in healthy donors. Per germline, CDR1 MNHEY and CDR2 SVGAGI. CDR3 length equals 15 residues. V lost 6 bases and J 6 bases, leaving 17 bases between the germline ends. Whole-study results and caveats: DRB1 showed the most TCR associations and HLA-C the fewest in a later analysis, as rates varied by HLA locus.

Primers for the PCR totalled 60 Vbeta and 13 Jbeta. The table came from immunoSEQ multiplex PCR; TCRdb's copy has only in-frame clones and leaves some out. The sample includes more than 85,000 clones, 69% seen only once; the top ten take approximately 5.4%. The receptor's source is a woman in her seventies in good health and CMV-seropositive. The chain carries TRBV6-5 and TRBJ1-4; D possibly corresponds to TRBD1 (5 bases). The specimen sequenced was PBMCs. The CDR3 spells CASSRTTPGDEKLFF. The CDR3 DNA sequence: TGTGCCAGCAGCCGAACGACCCCGGGGGATGAAAAACTGTTTTTT.